The rows below give T cell receptor beta chains drawn from one sample of a study of cytomegalovirus exposure and HLA in healthy donors. Generated by immunoSEQ multiplex PCR, the TCRdb table keeps only in-frame clones and is missing some. Among around 91,000 clones listed, 65% to 85% were seen once. What was sequenced was PBMCs. The receptors were gathered from a man younger than 35 in good health and CMV-seronegative. Both conserved end residues are trimmed from each CDR3.

v_call cdr3_aa
TRBV9 ASSVSGAAYNEQF
TRBV10-1 ASSADIGYGYT
TRBV5-4 ASSLWAGSGNTIY
TRBV29-1 SVGRASGDEQF
TRBV27 ASKVGGGINGYT
TRBV25-1 ASGNKAGGPYDNEQF
TRBV7-9 ASSLRSGTYNEQF
TRBV12-5 ASGPLPGGYGYT
TRBV25-1 ASSVAGGKNEQF
TRBV10-3 AISMTGGAGSPLH
TRBV10-1 ASSTGLAETYEQY
TRBV11-2 ASSTLAGGKETQY
TRBV5-1 ASSKRFGGQTGEQY
TRBV5-4 ASSTTSGRGETQY
TRBV13 ASSPMTGGGEQY
TRBV5-1 ASSSNRRDRLRNEQY
TRBV28 ASSLLDRDNQPQH
TRBV29-1 SVEDFAGEWGGTQY
TRBV25-1 ASSAQGRHYGYT
TRBV9 ASSVELLNTGELF
TRBV7-9 ASSPKALGSYNEQF
TRBV6-6 ASRMRGGSGTGELF
TRBV30 AWSASRTSGYNEQF
TRBV6-4 ASSEGGIRNTEAF
TRBV5-4 ASSPLAGGPETQY
TRBV7-2 ASSFSSRARGELF
TRBV28 ASRYDRVGTEAF
TRBV29-1 SSDTLSPYNEQF
TRBV10-1 ASSELGLAGPGANNEQF
TRBV7-9 ASSLGGVNEQY
TRBV19 ASSIGAGGTQY
TRBV7-2 ASSSPREPDTQY
TRBV28 ASRRFEARNIQY
TRBV14 ASSQGETGSSLMNTEAF
TRBV6-1 ASTQGLGYGYT
TRBV18 ASSRPGTGYTDTQY
TRBV2 ASSDVGGLAGVWAKNIQY
TRBV9 ASSVSASGKGGETQY
TRBV30 AEGGFDYGYT
TRBV7-3 ASSLAGGTGELF
TRBV5-4 ASRIQRLSGTDTQY
TRBV7-9 ASSLVQGGFETQY
TRBV12-5 ASGLVRVGPDGYT
TRBV6-1 ATFTPTGELF
TRBV6-5 ASSYQGSEQY
TRBV5-1 ASSLRTGTGEQY
TRBV28 ASSFISRLNTEAF
TRBV29-1 SVGRVYEQY
TRBV19 ASTWQMNTEAF
TRBV2 ASIRESNTEAF
TRBV4-1 ASSQDSTDEKLF
TRBV10-1 ASSDYRSGGTYEQY
TRBV7-2 ASTPGIQGNTEAF
TRBV6-5 ASSYSGQNYGYT
TRBV7-9 ASSFGLAGGDEQY
TRBV4-1 ASSGGGVSTGELF
TRBV15 ATSRATSGRYNEQF